These 3 T cell receptor beta chains were all obtained from the same sample, sequenced in a study of OX40 agonist ivuxolimab in advanced cancers. The assay was immunoSEQ multiplex PCR, and TCRdb's table has in-frame clones only and misses some. The sample has about 75,000 clones; under 95% are singletons. The source was CD4+ or CD8+ T cells sorted from blood, collected in a trial of the OX40 agonist ivuxolimab. Receptor source: an adult with an advanced solid tumor such as melanoma, head and neck, liver or kidney cancer.

The genes are TRBV7-2 and TRBJ2-5; 7 nucleotides align to TRBD1. The germline V gene has CDR1 SGHTA and CDR2 FQGNSA. V trimming: 6 bases; J trimming: 5 bases; junction bases outside the gene matches: 9. CDR3 length: 14 residues. The CDR3, as DNA: TGTGCCAGCAGGCGAGACAGGGTCCAGGAGACCCAGTACTTC. Protein product: CASRRDRVQETQYF.

V usage is TRBV7-9 and J usage is TRBJ2-3; 7 bases are shared with TRBD1. Germline CDR1 and CDR2: SEHNR and FQNEAQ (reference sequence). Trimming at V came to 5 bases and at J to 6 bases, leaving 11 bases not matched to a gene. The CDR3 has 15 amino acids. The CDR3 sequence is CASSPMTGSGDTQYF. The CDR3 DNA follows: TGTGCCAGCAGCCCTATGACAGGGTCTGGTGATACGCAGTATTTT.

This clone came up a few times. The chain couples TRBV5-1 to TRBJ2-7; D call uncertain. V gave up 1 base and J gave up 5 bases, with 13 bases separating them. Germline V gene data show CDR1 as SGHRS and CDR2 as YFSETQ. The CDR3 spans 14 residues. The chain's CDR3 is CASSLSPGPDEQYF. The DNA for the CDR3 is TGCGCCAGCAGCTTGAGCCCGGGTCCAGACGAGCAGTACTTC.